This T cell receptor (beta chain) comes out of a study of molecular identifiers for immune sequencing clone quantification. Study-wide findings and caveats: One million naive cells reportedly did not prevent detection of spiked Jurkat TCR RNA from one cell.

TCRdb itself ran the PCR reads through MiXCR, one entry per CDR3 protein. The sample has some 680,000 distinct CDR3 sequences, 25% seen once; the top ten hold approximately 0.75%. Sorting captured naive CD8 T cells as CD8+CD4-CCR7+CD45RA+. Regarding this clonotype: Its antigen remains unidentified. A read error may explain this, as a much larger clone is one base away.

V gave up 1 base and J gave up 0 bases, with 16 bases separating them. The CDR3 covers 18 residues. The germline CDR1 and CDR2 sequences are SGHTA and FQGNSA. This chain links TRBV7-2 with TRBJ1-3; a weak D match, TRBD1 (5 bases). This TCR was sampled from a human donor in good health. Some libraries in this study had Jurkat cell RNA spiked in. Sequenced sample: naive CD8+ T cells from blood, with Jurkat cell RNA spiked in. Subset denoted: FACS-sorted CD8+CD4-CCR7+CD45RA+ naive T cells. CDR3: CASSLVPNDSVSGNTIYF. Here the CDR3 DNA reads TGTGCCAGCAGCTTAGTTCCCAACGACAGTGTCTCTGGAAACACCATATATTTT.